This passage covers 2 T cell receptor beta chains from one sample sequenced in a study of shared clonotypes between healthy human individuals. Using immunoSEQ multiplex PCR, the repertoire was profiled, and TCRdb retains in-frame clones only, with some absent. This table has 760,000 or so clones, about 97% appearing once. Cells designated naive CD8 were CD45RO-negative and were positively selected for CCR7, with terminally differentiated effector memory CD45RA+ cells excluded. Material for sequencing was naive CD8+ T cells sorted from blood. These receptors were taken from a man younger than 45 in good health.

This chain links TRBV4-3 with TRBJ1-1; the D is unclear. The CDR3 consists of 16 residues. Germline assignment: CDR1 LGHNA and CDR2 YSLEER. V lost 0 bases to trimming and J lost 6 bases, with 17 bases between them. CDR3 DNA: TGCGCCAGCAGCCAAGATCCGGAAGACTTGGGCGCTGAAGCTTTCTTT. Translated: CASSQDPEDLGAEAFF.

The chain links TRBV5-6 to TRBJ2-5, with a weak D call TRBD1 (6 bases). This CDR3 has 14 amino acids. Trimming took off 4 bases at V and 2 bases at J, with 12 bases between the two ends. Germline values: CDR1 SGHDT, CDR2 YYEEEE. The CDR3 bases are TGTGCCAGCAGCCCGACAGGCCTACAAGAGACCCAGTACTTC. This encodes CASSPTGLQETQYF.